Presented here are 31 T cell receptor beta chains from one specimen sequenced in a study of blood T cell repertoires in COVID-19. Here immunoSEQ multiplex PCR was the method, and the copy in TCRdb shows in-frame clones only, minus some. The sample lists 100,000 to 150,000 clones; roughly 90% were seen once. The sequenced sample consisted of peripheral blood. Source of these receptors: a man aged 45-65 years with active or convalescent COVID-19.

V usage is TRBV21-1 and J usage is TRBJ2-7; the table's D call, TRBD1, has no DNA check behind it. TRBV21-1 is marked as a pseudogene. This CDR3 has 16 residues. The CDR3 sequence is CASSNGGPIPPYEQYF. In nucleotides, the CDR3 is TGTGCCAGCAGCAATGGGGGCCCGATCCCCCCCTACGAGCAGTACTTC.

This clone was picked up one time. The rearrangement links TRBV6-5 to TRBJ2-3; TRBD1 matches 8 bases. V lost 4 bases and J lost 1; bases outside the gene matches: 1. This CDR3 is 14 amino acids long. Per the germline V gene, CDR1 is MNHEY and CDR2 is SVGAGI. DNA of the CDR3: TGTGCCAGCAGTTCGGGACAGGGCACAGATACGCAGTATTTT. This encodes CASSSGQGTDTQYF.

The CDR3 spells CSVRMTGSSEQFF. The DNA of the CDR3 is TGCAGCGTCCGTATGACAGGGTCCAGTGAGCAGTTCTTC. The genes are TRBV29-1 and TRBJ2-1, with 7 positions matching TRBD1. The CDR3 contains 13 residues. Looked up from germline, CDR1 is SQVTM and CDR2 is ANQGSEA. With V trimmed by 6 bases and J by 9 bases, 11 bases remained unmatched.

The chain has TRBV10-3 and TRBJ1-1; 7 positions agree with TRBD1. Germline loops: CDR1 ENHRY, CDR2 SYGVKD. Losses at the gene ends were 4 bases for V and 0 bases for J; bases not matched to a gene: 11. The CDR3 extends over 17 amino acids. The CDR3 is CAISGNRGGRVNTEAFF. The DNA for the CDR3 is TGTGCCATCAGTGGAAACAGGGGTGGAAGGGTGAACACTGAAGCTTTCTTT.

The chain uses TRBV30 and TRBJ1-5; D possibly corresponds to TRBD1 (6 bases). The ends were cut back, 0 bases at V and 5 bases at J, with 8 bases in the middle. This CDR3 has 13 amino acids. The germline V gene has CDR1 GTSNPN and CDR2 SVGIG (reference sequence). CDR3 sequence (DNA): TGTGCCTGGAGTGTACAGGGCGATCAGCCCCAGCATTTT. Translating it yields CAWSVQGDQPQHF.

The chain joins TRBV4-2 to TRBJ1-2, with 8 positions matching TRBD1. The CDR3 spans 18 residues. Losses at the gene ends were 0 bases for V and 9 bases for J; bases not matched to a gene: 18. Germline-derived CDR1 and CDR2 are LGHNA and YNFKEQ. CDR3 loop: CASSQDAPTGQGPMRYTF. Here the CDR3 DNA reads TGTGCCAGCAGCCAAGATGCCCCGACCGGACAGGGACCTATGCGCTACACCTTC.

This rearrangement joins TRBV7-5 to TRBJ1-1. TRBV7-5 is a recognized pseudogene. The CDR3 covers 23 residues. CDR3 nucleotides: TGTGCCAGAAGCTTGGACTACCCGACGGATGGGGAGACACCGCCTTCCATGAACACTGAAGCTTTCTTT. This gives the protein CARSLDYPTDGETPPSMNTEAFF.

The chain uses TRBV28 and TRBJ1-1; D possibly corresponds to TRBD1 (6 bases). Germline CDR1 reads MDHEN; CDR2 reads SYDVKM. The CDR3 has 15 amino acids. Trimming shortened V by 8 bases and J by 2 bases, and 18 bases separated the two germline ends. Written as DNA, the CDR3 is TGTGCCAGCGGGTGGGCAGGGGTCTTTAACACTGAAGCTTTCTTT. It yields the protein CASGWAGVFNTEAFF. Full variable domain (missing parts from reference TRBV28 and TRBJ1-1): DVKVTQSSRYLVKRTGEKVFLECVQDMDHENMFWYRQDPGLGLRLIYFSYDVKMKEKGDIPEGYSVSREKKERFSLILESASTNQTSMYLCASGWAGVFNTEAFFGQGTRLTVV.

Here the CDR3 DNA reads TGTGCCAGCAGTGAAAGGACAGTCGTAGCTGACGAGCAGTACTTC. Amino acids: CASSERTVVADEQYF. The genes are TRBV6-1 and TRBJ2-7; tentatively, D is TRBD1 (6 bases). The germline CDR1 and CDR2 sequences are MNHNS and SASEGT. Trimming stripped 2 bases from V and 5 bases from J, with 16 bases between. There are 15 residues in the CDR3.

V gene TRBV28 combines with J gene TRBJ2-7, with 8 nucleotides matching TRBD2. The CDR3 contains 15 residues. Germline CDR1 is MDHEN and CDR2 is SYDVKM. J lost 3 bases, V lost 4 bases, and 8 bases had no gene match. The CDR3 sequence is CASSYSPGTSYEQYF. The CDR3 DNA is TGTGCCAGCAGTTACTCCCCCGGGACTAGCTACGAGCAGTACTTC. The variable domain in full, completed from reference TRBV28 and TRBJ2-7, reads DVKVTQSSRYLVKRTGEKVFLECVQDMDHENMFWYRQDPGLGLRLIYFSYDVKMKEKGDIPEGYSVSREKKERFSLILESASTNQTSMYLCASSYSPGTSYEQYFGPGTRLTVT.

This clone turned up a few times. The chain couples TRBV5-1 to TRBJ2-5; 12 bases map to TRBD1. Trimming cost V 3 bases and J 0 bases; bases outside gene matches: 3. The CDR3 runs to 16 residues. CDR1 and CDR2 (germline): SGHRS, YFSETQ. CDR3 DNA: TGCGCCAGCAGCTCCGGGACAGGGGGCTACCAAGAGACCCAGTACTTC. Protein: CASSSGTGGYQETQYF. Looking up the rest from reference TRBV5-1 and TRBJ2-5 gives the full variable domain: KAGVTQTPRYLIKTRGQQVTLSCSPISGHRSVSWYQQTPGQGLQFLFEYFSETQRNKGNFPGRFSGRQFSNSRSEMNVSTLELGDSALYLCASSSGTGGYQETQYFGPGTRLLVL.

CDR3 protein: CASSESHRGTEAFF. In DNA form, the CDR3 reads TGTGCCAGCAGTGAATCCCACAGGGGCACTGAAGCTTTCTTT. The chain carries TRBV25-1 and TRBJ1-1; 7 nucleotides match TRBD1. Germline values: CDR1 MGHDK, CDR2 SYGVNS. The CDR3 covers 14 residues. V was pared by 1 base and J by 4 bases, with 3 bases of the junction left unmatched.

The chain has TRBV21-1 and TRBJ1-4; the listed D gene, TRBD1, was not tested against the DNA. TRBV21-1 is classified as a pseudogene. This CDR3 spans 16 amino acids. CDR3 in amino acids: CASSIGLRGWNEKLFF. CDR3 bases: TGTGCCAGCAGCATAGGCCTCAGGGGCTGGAATGAAAAACTGTTTTTT.

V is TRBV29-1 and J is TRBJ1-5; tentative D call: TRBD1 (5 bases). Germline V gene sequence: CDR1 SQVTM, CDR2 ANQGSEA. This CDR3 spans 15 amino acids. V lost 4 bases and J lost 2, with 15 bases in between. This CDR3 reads CSVGVDSSGNQPQHF. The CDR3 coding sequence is TGCAGCGTTGGGGTTGACAGCTCGGGCAATCAGCCCCAGCATTTT.

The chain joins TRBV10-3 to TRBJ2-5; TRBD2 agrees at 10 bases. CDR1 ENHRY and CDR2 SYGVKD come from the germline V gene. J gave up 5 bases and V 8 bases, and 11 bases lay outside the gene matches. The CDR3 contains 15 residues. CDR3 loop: CAILIDLAGEETQYF. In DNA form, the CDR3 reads TGTGCCATCTTGATAGATCTAGCGGGGGAGGAGACCCAGTACTTC.

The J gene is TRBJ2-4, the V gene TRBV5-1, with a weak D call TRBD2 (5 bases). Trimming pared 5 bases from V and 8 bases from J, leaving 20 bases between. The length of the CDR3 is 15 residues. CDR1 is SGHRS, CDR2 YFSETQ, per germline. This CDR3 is CASSLGETKTHIQYF. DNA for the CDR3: TGCGCCAGCAGTCTCGGGGAGACTAAAACGCACATTCAGTACTTC. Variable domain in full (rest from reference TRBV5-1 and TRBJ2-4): KAGVTQTPRYLIKTRGQQVTLSCSPISGHRSVSWYQQTPGQGLQFLFEYFSETQRNKGNFPGRFSGRQFSNSRSEMNVSTLELGDSALYLCASSLGETKTHIQYFGAGTRLSVL.

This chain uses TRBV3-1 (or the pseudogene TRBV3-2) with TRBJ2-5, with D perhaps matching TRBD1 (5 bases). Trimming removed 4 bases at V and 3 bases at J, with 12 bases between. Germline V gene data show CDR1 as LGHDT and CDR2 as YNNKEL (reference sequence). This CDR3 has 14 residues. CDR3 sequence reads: CASSPQGNEETQYF. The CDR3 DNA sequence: TGTGCCAGCAGCCCTCAGGGTAATGAAGAGACCCAGTACTTC.

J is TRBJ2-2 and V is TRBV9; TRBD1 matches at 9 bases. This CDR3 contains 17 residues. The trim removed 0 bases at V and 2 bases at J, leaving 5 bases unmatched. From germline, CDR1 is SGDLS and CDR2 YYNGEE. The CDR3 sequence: CASSVGGTGRNTGELFF. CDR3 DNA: TGTGCCAGCAGCGTAGGGGGGACAGGGAGAAACACCGGGGAGCTGTTTTTT.

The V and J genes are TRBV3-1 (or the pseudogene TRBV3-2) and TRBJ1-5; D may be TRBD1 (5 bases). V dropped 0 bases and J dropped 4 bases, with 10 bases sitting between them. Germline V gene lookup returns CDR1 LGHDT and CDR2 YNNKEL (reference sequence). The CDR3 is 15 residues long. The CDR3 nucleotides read TGTGCCAGCAGCCAAGATTCGACAGAAAATCAGCCCCAGCATTTT. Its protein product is CASSQDSTENQPQHF.

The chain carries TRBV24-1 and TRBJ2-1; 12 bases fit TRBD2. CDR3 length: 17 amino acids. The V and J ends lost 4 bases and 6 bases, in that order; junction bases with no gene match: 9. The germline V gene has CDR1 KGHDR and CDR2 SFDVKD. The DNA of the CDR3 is TGTGCCACCAGTGAACCGACCCTAGCGGGGGGGCTCAATGAGCAGTTCTTC. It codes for CATSEPTLAGGLNEQFF.

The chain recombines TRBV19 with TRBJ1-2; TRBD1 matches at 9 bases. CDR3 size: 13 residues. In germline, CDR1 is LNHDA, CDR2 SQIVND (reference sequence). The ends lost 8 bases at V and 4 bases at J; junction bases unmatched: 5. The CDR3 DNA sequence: TGTGCCAGTCACCGGGACAGGGCCTATGGCTACACCTTC. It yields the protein CASHRDRAYGYTF.

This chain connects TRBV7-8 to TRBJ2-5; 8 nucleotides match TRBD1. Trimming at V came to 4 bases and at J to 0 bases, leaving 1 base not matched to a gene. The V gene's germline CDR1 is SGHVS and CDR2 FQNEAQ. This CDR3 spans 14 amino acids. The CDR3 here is CASSWTGYQETQYF. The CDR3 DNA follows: TGTGCCAGCAGCTGGACAGGGTACCAAGAGACCCAGTACTTC. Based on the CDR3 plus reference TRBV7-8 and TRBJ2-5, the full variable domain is GAGVSQSPRYKVAKRGQDVALRCDPISGHVSLFWYQQALGQGPEFLTYFQNEAQLDKSGLPSDRFFAERPEGSVSTLKIQRTQQEDSAVYLCASSWTGYQETQYFGPGTRLLVL.

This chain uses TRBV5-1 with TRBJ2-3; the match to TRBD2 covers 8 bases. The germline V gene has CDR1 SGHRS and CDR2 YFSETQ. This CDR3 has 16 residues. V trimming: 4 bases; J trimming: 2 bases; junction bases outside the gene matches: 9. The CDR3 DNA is TGCGCCAGCAGCCCCGACGGGGGGGGACTCACAGATACGCAGTATTTT. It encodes CASSPDGGGLTDTQYF.

Written as DNA, the CDR3 is TGCGCCAGCAGCCAAGTCCTCAGGGGCTACAATGAGCAGTTCTTC. The encoded protein is CASSQVLRGYNEQFF. V is TRBV4-3 and J is TRBJ2-1; D may be TRBD1 (6 bases). CDR1 and CDR2 from the germline V gene are LGHNA and YSLEER. This CDR3 region has 15 residues. Deletions cut 1 base from V and 3 bases from J, with 10 bases between.

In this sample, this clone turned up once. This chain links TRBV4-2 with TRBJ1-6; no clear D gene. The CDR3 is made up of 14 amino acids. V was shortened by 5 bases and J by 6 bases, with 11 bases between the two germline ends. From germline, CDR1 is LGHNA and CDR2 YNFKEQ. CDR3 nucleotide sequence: TGTGCCAGCAGCTTTCCAGGTGGTAATTCACCCCTCCACTTT. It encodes CASSFPGGNSPLHF.

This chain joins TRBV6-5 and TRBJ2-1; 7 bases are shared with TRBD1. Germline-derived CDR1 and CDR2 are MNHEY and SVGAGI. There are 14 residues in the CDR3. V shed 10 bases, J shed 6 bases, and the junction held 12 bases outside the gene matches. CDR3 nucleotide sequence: TGTGCCACCACAAACCGCCGGGACAGCAATGAGCAGTTCTTC. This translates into CATTNRRDSNEQFF.

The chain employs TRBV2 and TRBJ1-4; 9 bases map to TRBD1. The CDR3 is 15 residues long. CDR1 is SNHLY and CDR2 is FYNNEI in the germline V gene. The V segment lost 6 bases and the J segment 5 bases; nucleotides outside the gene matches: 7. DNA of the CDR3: TGTGCCAGCAGGGTTGGGACAGGGAACAATGAAAAACTGTTTTTT. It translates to CASRVGTGNNEKLFF.

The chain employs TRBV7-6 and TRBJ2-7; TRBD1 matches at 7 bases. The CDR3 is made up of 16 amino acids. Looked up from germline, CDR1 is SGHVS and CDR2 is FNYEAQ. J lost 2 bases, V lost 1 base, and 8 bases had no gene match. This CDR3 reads CASSLVSTGAAYEQYF. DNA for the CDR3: TGTGCCAGCAGCTTAGTGTCCACAGGGGCAGCCTACGAGCAGTACTTC.

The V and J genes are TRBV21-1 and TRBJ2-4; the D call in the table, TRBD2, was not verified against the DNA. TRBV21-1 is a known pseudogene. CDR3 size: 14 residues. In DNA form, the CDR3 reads TGTGCCAGCAGCCCGCATGGGGGGGCGCAGATTCAGTACTTC. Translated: CASSPHGGAQIQYF.

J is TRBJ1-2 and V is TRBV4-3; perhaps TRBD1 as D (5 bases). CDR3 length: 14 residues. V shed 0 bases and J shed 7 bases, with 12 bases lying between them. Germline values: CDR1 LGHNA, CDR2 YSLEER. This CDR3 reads CASSQENRKGGYTF. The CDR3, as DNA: TGCGCCAGCAGCCAAGAGAACAGGAAGGGTGGCTACACCTTC.

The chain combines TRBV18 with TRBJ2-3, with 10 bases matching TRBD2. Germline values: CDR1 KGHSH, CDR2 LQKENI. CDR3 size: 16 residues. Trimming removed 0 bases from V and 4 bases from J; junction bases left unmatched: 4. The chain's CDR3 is CASSPPLAGASDTQYF. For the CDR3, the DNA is TGTGCCAGCTCACCACCGCTAGCGGGGGCCTCAGATACGCAGTATTTT.